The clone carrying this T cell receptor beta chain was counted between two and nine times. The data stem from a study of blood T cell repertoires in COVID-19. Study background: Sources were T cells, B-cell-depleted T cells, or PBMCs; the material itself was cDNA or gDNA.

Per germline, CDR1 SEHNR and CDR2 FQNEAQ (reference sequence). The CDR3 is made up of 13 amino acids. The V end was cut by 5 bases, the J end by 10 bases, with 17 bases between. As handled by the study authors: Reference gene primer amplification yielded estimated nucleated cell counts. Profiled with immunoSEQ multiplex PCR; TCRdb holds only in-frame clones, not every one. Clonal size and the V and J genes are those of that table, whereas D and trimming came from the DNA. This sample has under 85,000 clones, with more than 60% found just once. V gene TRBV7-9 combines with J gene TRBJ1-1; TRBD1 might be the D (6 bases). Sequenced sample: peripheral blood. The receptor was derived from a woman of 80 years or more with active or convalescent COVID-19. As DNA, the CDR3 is TGTGCCAGCAGCAAGCAGGGGTTTGGGAGAGCTTTCTTT. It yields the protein CASSKQGFGRAFF.